These 21 T cell receptor beta chains were all obtained from the same sample, sequenced in a study of control samples from healthy donors and cancer patients. The table came from immunoSEQ multiplex PCR; TCRdb's copy has only in-frame clones and leaves some out. This sample has about 160,000 clones, with 70% to 90% found just once. The source material was blood. The source of these receptors is a young man in good health.

The genes are TRBV20-1 and TRBJ2-5; D ambiguous. The ends were cut back, 6 bases at V and 5 bases at J, with 10 bases in the middle. The CDR3 is 11 residues long. The germline V gene has CDR1 DFQATT and CDR2 SNEGSKA (reference sequence). CDR3 amino acids: CSAYFKETQYF. Here the CDR3 DNA reads TGCAGTGCCTACTTTAAGGAGACCCAGTACTTC.

The V and J genes are TRBV7-9 and TRBJ1-2; the D gene is possibly TRBD1 (5 bases). CDR1 and CDR2 from the germline V gene are SEHNR and FQNEAQ (reference sequence). The CDR3 spans 12 residues. V gave up 6 bases and J gave up 7 bases, with 12 bases separating them. In DNA, the CDR3 is TGTGCCAGCAGTAGGGGTACTGGTGGCTACACCTTC. It encodes CASSRGTGGYTF.

The chain uses TRBV7-2 and TRBJ2-1, with 8 bases identical to TRBD2. Losses at the gene ends were 7 bases for V and 8 bases for J; bases not matched to a gene: 10. Germline V gene sequence: CDR1 SGHTA, CDR2 FQGNSA. The CDR3 covers 14 residues. CDR3 sequence: CASKGGLEIDEQFF. Written as DNA, the CDR3 is TGTGCCAGCAAGGGGGGACTAGAGATCGATGAGCAGTTCTTC.

The chain has TRBV2 and TRBJ1-1, with a weak D call TRBD1 (5 bases). CDR1 is SNHLY, CDR2 FYNNEI, per germline. The CDR3 runs to 14 residues. The V gene lost 3 bases and the J gene lost 5 bases, with 13 bases spanning the gap. CDR3 nucleotides: TGTGCCAGCAGTGAGGCCCGGGGCGGTACTGAAGCTTTCTTT. Translating gives CASSEARGGTEAFF.

The rearrangement joins TRBV28 to TRBJ1-1; D gene unclear. Trimming took off 6 bases at V and 4 bases at J, with 12 bases between the two ends. The CDR3 runs 13 residues. Germline CDR1 and CDR2: MDHEN and SYDVKM. Here the CDR3 reads CASSLWAVTEAFF. The CDR3 bases are TGTGCCAGCAGCCTATGGGCGGTCACTGAAGCTTTCTTT.

This chain links TRBV2 with TRBJ2-7, with D possibly TRBD1 on 5 matching bases. This CDR3 is 14 amino acids long. V was trimmed by 10 bases and J by 2 bases, leaving 18 bases between them. Looked up from germline, CDR1 is SNHLY and CDR2 is FYNNEI. The CDR3 protein is CATSRGSLPYEQYF. CDR3 in DNA: TGTGCCACCTCTAGGGGATCTCTACCCTACGAGCAGTACTTC. The full variable domain, its missing parts supplied by reference TRBV2 and TRBJ2-7, is EPEVTQTPSHQVTQMGQEVILRCVPISNHLYFYWYRQILGQKVEFLVSFYNNEISEKSEIFDDQFSVERPDGSNFTLKIRSTKLEDSAMYFCATSRGSLPYEQYFGPGTRLTVT.

DNA for the CDR3: TGCGCCAGCAGCTTGGCAAAGGGAAACACTGAAGCTTTCTTT. Protein: CASSLAKGNTEAFF. This chain connects TRBV5-1 to TRBJ1-1; no clear D gene. This CDR3 is built from 14 residues. V was trimmed by 0 bases and J by 2 bases, leaving 8 bases between them. Germline V gives CDR1 SGHRS, CDR2 YFSETQ.

The chain links TRBV7-7 to TRBJ2-5; TRBD2 matches at 8 bases. The germline V gene has CDR1 SSHAT and CDR2 FNYEAQ (reference sequence). The length of the CDR3 is 14 residues. The V gene end was trimmed by 6 bases and the J gene end by 5 bases; junction bases not matched to a gene: 8. The DNA of the CDR3 is TGTGCCAGCAGTACCGGGACTAGTGGGGAGACCCAGTACTTC. Encoded protein: CASSTGTSGETQYF.

The V gene is TRBV2, the J gene TRBJ2-1, with 10 bases fitting TRBD1. The length of the CDR3 is 14 residues. Germline values: CDR1 SNHLY, CDR2 FYNNEI. V lost 8 bases to trimming and J lost 7 bases; unmatched junction nucleotides: 8. CDR3 sequence reads: CASFRPGQGNEQFF. CDR3 DNA: TGTGCCAGCTTCCGGCCGGGACAGGGGAATGAGCAGTTCTTC.

The chain uses TRBV5-1 and TRBJ2-2; 7 positions match TRBD1. Germline lookup yields CDR1 SGHRS and CDR2 YFSETQ. The CDR3 consists of 14 residues. V was pared by 3 bases and J by 3 bases, with 2 bases of the junction left unmatched. DNA for the CDR3: TGCGCCAGCAGCTGGGGACAGTACACCGGGGAGCTGTTTTTT. Amino acid sequence: CASSWGQYTGELFF.

This clone was detected once. The chain employs TRBV6-5 and TRBJ2-3, with 10 bases fitting TRBD2. CDR1 is MNHEY, CDR2 SVGAGI, per germline. With 7 bases clipped from V and 5 bases from J, the junction kept 3 bases outside the gene matches. The CDR3 has 13 residues. CDR3 residues: CASTLAGEDTQYF. As DNA, the CDR3 is TGTGCCAGCACTCTAGCGGGAGAAGATACGCAGTATTTT.

V and J are TRBV7-9 and TRBJ2-3, with 10 nucleotides matching TRBD1. The length of the CDR3 is 16 residues. CDR1 and CDR2 (germline): SEHNR, FQNEAQ (reference sequence). Trimming removed 4 bases from V and 2 bases from J; junction bases left unmatched: 6. The CDR3 sequence is CASSWGDRGSTDTQYF. The CDR3 nucleotides read TGTGCCAGCAGCTGGGGGGACAGGGGATCCACAGATACGCAGTATTTT.

The chain employs TRBV19 and TRBJ1-5; D gene ambiguous. Trimming stripped 4 bases from V and 9 bases from J, with 16 bases between. Germline V lookup: CDR1 LNHDA, CDR2 SQIVND (reference sequence). This CDR3 region has 14 residues. The CDR3 region is CASSTLQPGSPQHF. The CDR3 region has the DNA TGTGCCAGTAGTACCCTACAGCCTGGTTCGCCCCAGCATTTT.

The chain recombines TRBV20-1 with TRBJ1-1; no reliable D call. This CDR3 is 12 amino acids long. CDR1 is DFQATT and CDR2 is SNEGSKA in the germline V gene (reference sequence). V lost 3 bases, J lost 0 bases, and 5 bases lay in between. CDR3 sequence (DNA): TGCAGTGCTAGTGGAGTGAACACTGAAGCTTTCTTT. As protein: CSASGVNTEAFF.

The chain has TRBV9 and TRBJ1-3; unclear D gene. The germline gives CDR1 SGDLS, CDR2 YYNGEE. Trimming cost V 2 bases and J 9 bases, with 15 bases left between them. The CDR3 runs to 14 residues. The CDR3 region has the DNA TGTGCCAGCAGCGTGGGGTGGGTAGGAGGCACCATATATTTT. Translated, it gives CASSVGWVGGTIYF.

In its sample, this clone was seen once. V is TRBV7-3 and J is TRBJ2-1; the match to TRBD1 covers 7 bases. V was pared by 3 bases and J by 8 bases, with 7 bases of the junction left unmatched. The CDR3 runs to 14 residues. Per the germline V gene, CDR1 is SGHTA and CDR2 is FQGTGA. In nucleotides, the CDR3 is TGTGCCAGCAGCTTGGGCGACAGGGATTATGAGCAGTTCTTC. Translation gives CASSLGDRDYEQFF.

CDR3 in DNA: TGTGCCAGCGGGGGACAGAACTCTTACGAGCAGTACTTC. The encoded protein is CASGGQNSYEQYF. The chain employs TRBV28 and TRBJ2-7; 7 bases agree with TRBD1. This CDR3 comprises 13 residues. With 8 bases clipped from V and 4 bases from J, the junction kept 8 bases outside the gene matches. CDR1 is MDHEN, CDR2 SYDVKM, per germline.

V usage is TRBV14 and J usage is TRBJ1-3; D gene unclear. With 4 bases removed from V and 0 bases from J, the gap between germline ends came to 13 bases. Germline V lookup: CDR1 SGHDN, CDR2 FVKESK. This CDR3 contains 16 residues. In DNA, the CDR3 is TGTGCCAGCAGCCTACCTGACCCAGGCTCTGGAAACACCATATATTTT. This gives the protein CASSLPDPGSGNTIYF. Together with reference TRBV14 and TRBJ1-3, the CDR3 gives the full variable domain: EAGVTQFPSHSVIEKGQTVTLRCDPISGHDNLYWYRRVMGKEIKFLLHFVKESKQDESGMPNNRFLAERTGGTYSTLKVQPAELEDSGVYFCASSLPDPGSGNTIYFGEGSWLTVV.

The gene calls are TRBV5-1 and TRBJ2-1; D is uncertain. The CDR3 is 13 residues long. V was cut by 4 bases and J by 4 bases, with 9 bases left in between. Germline V gene sequence: CDR1 SGHRS, CDR2 YFSETQ. CDR3 nucleotides: TGCGCCAGCAGCCTGACATCTTACAATGAGCAGTTCTTC. Its translation: CASSLTSYNEQFF.

This chain uses TRBV4-1 with TRBJ1-1; D uncertain. V lost 1 base and J 1 base, leaving 7 bases between the germline ends. The length of the CDR3 is 14 residues. Germline values: CDR1 MGHRA, CDR2 YSYEKL. The CDR3 sequence: CASSQGIRNTEAFF. DNA of the CDR3: TGCGCCAGCAGCCAAGGTATCAGGAACACTGAAGCTTTCTTT.

This chain's CDR3 is CASSAAGQEQFF. As DNA, the CDR3 is TGTGCCAGCAGTGCGGCGGGACAGGAGCAGTTCTTC. This chain uses TRBV12-3 or TRBV12-4 with TRBJ2-1; weak D call: TRBD1 (7 bases). This CDR3 comprises 12 residues. Trimming took 5 bases from V and 10 from J, leaving 12 bases between them.